This T cell receptor (beta chain) was recorded in a study of a mutant IDH1 vaccine in newly diagnosed glioma. About the research overall: Vaccination followed radiotherapy alone by 4-6 weeks, or accompanied temozolomide cycles. The treated population exhibited a male proportion of around 62%, a female proportion of 37.5%, and a mean age of about 39 years. Week 35 was assigned to visit V12, and week 47 was assigned to visit V13.

This table comes from immunoSEQ multiplex PCR, and its TCRdb copy is limited to in-frame clones, with some not included. The data hold tens of thousands of clones, with about four fifths observed a single time. Time point: week 47, end of study. Every vaccination contained 300 ug of the mutant IDH1 20-mer peptide and was paired with topical imiquimod. The patients were given eight vaccinations, one each in weeks 1, 3, 5, 7, 11, 15, 19 and 23. Germline-derived CDR1 and CDR2 are SEHNR and FQNEAQ (reference sequence). The V gene lost 1 base and the J gene lost 0 bases, with 14 bases spanning the gap. CDR3 size: 17 residues. The count of this clone is one. Its target is not known.

The origin of this receptor is a man aged 25-40 years with glioma. The chain employs TRBV7-9 and TRBJ2-3, with D perhaps matching TRBD2 (5 bases). The source was PBMCs, collected from a glioma patient whose treatment included an IDH1 peptide vaccine. As DNA, the CDR3 is TGTGCCAGCAGCTTAGACGGGATGGCTGTGAGCACAGATACGCAGTATTTT. It translates to CASSLDGMAVSTDTQYF.